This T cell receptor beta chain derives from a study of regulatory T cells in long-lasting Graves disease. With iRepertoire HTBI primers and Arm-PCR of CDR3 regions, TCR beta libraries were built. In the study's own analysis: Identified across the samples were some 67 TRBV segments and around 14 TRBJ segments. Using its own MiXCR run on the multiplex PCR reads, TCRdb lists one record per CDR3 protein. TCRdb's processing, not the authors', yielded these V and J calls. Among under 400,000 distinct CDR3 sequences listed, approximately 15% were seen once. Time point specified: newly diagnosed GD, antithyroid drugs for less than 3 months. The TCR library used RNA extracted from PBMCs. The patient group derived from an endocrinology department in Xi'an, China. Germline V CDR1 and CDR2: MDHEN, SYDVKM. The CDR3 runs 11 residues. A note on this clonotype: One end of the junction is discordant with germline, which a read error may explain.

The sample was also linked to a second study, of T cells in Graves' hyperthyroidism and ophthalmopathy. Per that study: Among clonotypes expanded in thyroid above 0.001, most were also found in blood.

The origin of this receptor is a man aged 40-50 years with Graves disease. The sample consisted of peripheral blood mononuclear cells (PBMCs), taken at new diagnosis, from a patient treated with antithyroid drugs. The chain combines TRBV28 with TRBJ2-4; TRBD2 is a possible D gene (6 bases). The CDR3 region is CASSLEGLETF. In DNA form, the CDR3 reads TGTGCCAGCAGTTTAGAGGGACTGGAAACCTTC. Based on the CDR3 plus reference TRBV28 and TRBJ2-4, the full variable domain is DVKVTQSSRYLVKRTGEKVFLECVQDMDHENMFWYRQDPGLGLRLIYFSYDVKMKEKGDIPEGYSVSREKKERFSLILESASTNQTSMYLCASSLEGLETFGAGTRLSVL.